Sequencing of this TCR beta chain was carried out in a study of OX40 agonist ivuxolimab in advanced cancers. Only in-frame clones appear in the TCRdb table, and some are missing; sequencing was by immunoSEQ multiplex PCR. The profile shows tens of thousands of clones, roughly 91% of them singletons. The CDR3 length is 13 residues. Trimming cost V 8 bases and J 0 bases; bases outside gene matches: 3. Germline CDR1 is MNHEY and CDR2 is SMNVEV (reference sequence). Concerning this clone itself: Its antigen remains unidentified.

Overall study findings and caveats: Among the lowest peripheral clonal expansion occurred in 0.1-3.0 mg/kg partial responders.

The sample was CD4+ or CD8+ T cells sorted from blood, taken in a trial of the OX40 agonist ivuxolimab. This chain connects TRBV27 to TRBJ1-1; 7 bases are shared with TRBD1. The source is an adult with an advanced solid tumor such as melanoma, head and neck, liver or kidney cancer. In DNA, the CDR3 is TGTGCCAGCGGAGGACAGGTGAACACTGAAGCTTTCTTT. Translated, it gives CASGGQVNTEAFF.